A selection of T cell receptor beta chains follows, all from one sample in a study of T cell repertoires in cytomegalovirus infection. Antigen specificity for these receptors is unknown. TCRdb re-called the reads through MiXCR, storing one row per CDR3 protein. The table includes tens of thousands of distinct CDR3 sequences, roughly 20% detected once. Source: CD8+ T cells from cultured PBMCs, taken from culture after CMV antigen stimulation. Receptors originate from a human donor in good health (CMV status not recorded). Some clones in this sample may be carry-over from other donors' samples. The CDR3 runs from the conserved cysteine through the conserved F or W. The D gene is left open where the match is weak. Clone size appears in some rows only: once, few, many, or a class for an expanded clone.

>TRBV12-3/TRBV12-4|TRBJ2-3|14|few|-
CASSFRGRPDTQYF
TGTGCCAGCAGTTTCCGAGGGAGACCAGATACGCAGTATTTT
>TRBV6-1|TRBJ2-7|13|few|-
CASSEDPSYEQYF
TGTGCCAGCAGTGAAGACCCTTCCTACGAGCAGTACTTC
>TRBV27|TRBJ1-5|13|many|-
CASSLSRSQPQHF
TGTGCCAGCAGTTTATCGAGGAGTCAGCCCCAGCATTTT
>TRBV7-9|TRBJ2-5|21|-|TRBD2
CASSLEERGGLGSVELETQYF
TGTGCCAGCAGCTTAGAAGAGCGGGGGGGCCTCGGTTCGGTTGAATTAGAGACCCAGTACTTC
>TRBV29-1|TRBJ2-5|14|-|-
CSVGRLVAQETQYF
TGCAGCGTGGGGAGACTAGTGGCACAAGAGACCCAGTACTTC
>TRBV10-3|TRBJ2-7|13|few|-
CAISVGSSYEQYF
TGTGCCATCAGTGTGGGCAGCTCCTACGAGCAGTACTTC
>TRBV2|TRBJ2-7|16|-|TRBD1
CASSESRGQSSYEQYF
TGTGCCAGCAGTGAAAGTAGGGGACAGTCAAGCTACGAGCAGTACTTC
>TRBV28|TRBJ1-5|13|few|-
CASRKQGNQPQHF
TGTGCCAGCCGCAAACAGGGAAATCAGCCCCAGCATTTT
>TRBV9|TRBJ2-7|15|once|-
CASSVGVGGGNEQYF
TGTGCCAGCAGCGTAGGGGTAGGAGGGGGGAACGAGCAGTACTTC
>TRBV6-2/TRBV6-3|TRBJ2-6|18|-|TRBD1
CASNSVGTDFSGANVLTF
TGTGCCAGCAACTCCGTCGGGACAGACTTCTCTGGGGCCAACGTCCTGACTTTC
>TRBV7-2|TRBJ2-2|14|-|-
CASSLLANTGELFF
TGTGCCAGCAGTTTACTAGCGAACACCGGGGAGCTGTTTTTT
>TRBV6-1|TRBJ2-2|17|many|-
CASSEPRWVSPAGELFF
TGTGCCAGCAGTGAACCGCGGTGGGTCTCCCCGGCCGGGGAGCTGTTTTTT
>TRBV12-3/TRBV12-4|TRBJ2-7|13|few|TRBD2
CASKSGRGFEQYF
TGTGCCAGCAAAAGCGGGAGGGGTTTCGAGCAGTACTTC
>TRBV7-2|TRBJ2-3|16|few|-
CASSPTRGLHTDTQYF
TGTGCCAGCAGCCCCACCCGCGGGCTCCACACAGATACGCAGTATTTT
>TRBV13|TRBJ1-1|15|-|TRBD1
CASSSGDRGHTEAFF
TGTGCCAGCAGCTCGGGGGACAGGGGGCACACTGAAGCTTTCTTT
>TRBV7-2|TRBJ2-5|16|few|TRBD2
CASSDPLRGVGETQYF
TGTGCCAGCAGCGATCCTCTGCGGGGGGTCGGGGAGACCCAGTACTTC
>TRBV25-1|TRBJ1-2|11|many|-
CASSLGYGYTF
TGTGCCAGCAGCCTCGGCTATGGCTACACCTTC
>TRBV7-2|TRBJ2-1|12|few|-
CASSLIYNEQFF
TGTGCCAGCAGCCTAATTTACAATGAGCAGTTCTTC
>TRBV15|TRBJ2-5|17|few|TRBD2
CATSRSRGLAGEETQYF
TGTGCCACCAGCAGATCCCGGGGGCTAGCGGGGGAAGAGACCCAGTACTTC
>TRBV7-4|TRBJ2-5|14|-|TRBD2
CASSLGLAEETQYF
TGTGCCAGCAGCTTAGGACTAGCGGAAGAGACCCAGTACTTC
>TRBV5-5|TRBJ2-7|13|few|-
CASSLVPDYEQYF
TGTGCCAGCAGCTTGGTGCCAGACTACGAGCAGTACTTC
>TRBV19|TRBJ2-2|13|few|-
CASSAGPGGELFF
TGTGCCAGTAGTGCCGGACCAGGAGGGGAGCTGTTTTTT
>TRBV27|TRBJ2-7|15|many|-
CASSLRGDISYEQYF
TGTGCCAGCAGTTTACGGGGGGACATCTCCTACGAGCAGTACTTC
>TRBV30|TRBJ1-1|14|-|TRBD1
CAWSAGTGATEAFF
TGTGCCTGGAGTGCGGGGACAGGGGCGACTGAAGCTTTCTTT
>TRBV6-5|TRBJ2-2|13|-|-
CASSYLQTGELFF
TGTGCCAGCAGTTACCTACAGACCGGGGAGCTGTTTTTT
>TRBV7-6|TRBJ2-1|13|-|-
CASSVPSEDEQFF
TGTGCCAGCAGCGTTCCTTCGGAGGATGAGCAGTTCTTC
>TRBV27|TRBJ2-1|14|-|TRBD1
CASKRRGFQNEQFF
TGTGCCAGCAAACGCAGGGGGTTTCAGAATGAGCAGTTCTTC